One TCR beta chain is described in this entry. Germline CDR1 and CDR2: MGHDK and SYGVNS. With V trimmed by 6 bases and J by 2 bases, 2 bases remained unmatched. CDR3 size: 14 residues. The data originate from a study of cytomegalovirus exposure and HLA in healthy donors. In the PCR, 60 Vbeta and 13 Jbeta primers were used. TCRdb keeps only in-frame clones here, not all; method: immunoSEQ multiplex PCR. This sample contains about 110,000 clones. The chain couples TRBV25-1 to TRBJ1-2; 11 bases align to TRBD1. The TCR comes from a man aged 45-60 years in good health and CMV-seronegative. The specimen sequenced was PBMCs. CDR3 nucleotide sequence: TGTGCCAGCAGAGGACAGGGGGCCAACTATGGCTACACCTTC. Translated: CASRGQGANYGYTF.